The rows below give T cell receptor beta chains drawn from one sample of a study of T cells in Graves' hyperthyroidism and ophthalmopathy. TCRdb used MiXCR to reprocess the multiplex PCR reads, holding one entry per CDR3 protein. Seen here are 700,000 or so distinct CDR3 sequences, 14% observed once, and the top ten hold approximately 12%. Sequencing was done on a sample of blood. The receptors were gathered from a woman aged 45-60 years with Graves' ophthalmopathy. The CDR3 runs from the conserved cysteine through the conserved F or W. Each record gives: clone size, V gene, D gene, J gene, CDR3 DNA, CDR3 protein. A D gene is named only where the DNA matches it firmly. Rows may omit the clone size; those that give it use once, few, many or a size class.

clone_size: few; v_call: TRBV12-3/TRBV12-4; d_call: NA; j_call: TRBJ2-2; cdr3_nt: TGTGCCAGCACCCTGGGGCGCGTGAACACCGGGGAGCTGTTTTTT; cdr3_aa: CASTLGRVNTGELFF
clone_size: many; v_call: TRBV28; d_call: NA; j_call: TRBJ1-1; cdr3_nt: TGTGCCAGCAGTTTACGACAGGTCACCTCTGAAGCTTTCTTT; cdr3_aa: CASSLRQVTSEAFF
clone_size: many; v_call: TRBV7-2; d_call: TRBD1; j_call: TRBJ1-4; cdr3_nt: TGTGCCAGCAGCGGAGGGACAGGGGGCGGTGAAAAACTGTTTTTT; cdr3_aa: CASSGGTGGGEKLFF
clone_size: NA; v_call: TRBV30; d_call: NA; j_call: TRBJ2-1; cdr3_nt: TGTGCCAGTAGTATAGCCATTTCCTCCTACAATGAGCAGTTCTTC; cdr3_aa: CASSIAISSYNEQFF
clone_size: NA; v_call: TRBV19; d_call: TRBD1; j_call: TRBJ2-1; cdr3_nt: TGTGCCAGCCGACTCGGGACAGGTCTGGGGGGTGAGCAGTTCTTC; cdr3_aa: CASRLGTGLGGEQFF
clone_size: NA; v_call: TRBV19; d_call: NA; j_call: TRBJ2-7; cdr3_nt: TGTGCCAGTAGTATAGCCAGGGTAGAAGACGAGCAGTACTTC; cdr3_aa: CASSIARVEDEQYF
clone_size: many; v_call: TRBV27; d_call: NA; j_call: TRBJ2-1; cdr3_nt: TGTGCCAGCAGTTTCTACAGCTCCTACAATGAGCAGTTCTTC; cdr3_aa: CASSFYSSYNEQFF
clone_size: NA; v_call: TRBV20-1; d_call: TRBD2; j_call: TRBJ2-3; cdr3_nt: TGCAGTGCTAGAGAAGGTAGCGGGAGGGTGGTTTCGGGTACGCAGTATTTT; cdr3_aa: CSAREGSGRVVSGTQYF
clone_size: NA; v_call: TRBV9; d_call: NA; j_call: TRBJ2-1; cdr3_nt: TGTGCCAGCAGCGTAGAGGCTAGTCTTGAGCAGTTCTTC; cdr3_aa: CASSVEASLEQFF
clone_size: many; v_call: TRBV18; d_call: NA; j_call: TRBJ2-5; cdr3_nt: TGTGCCAGCTCACCGAGCAAAGAGACCCAGTACTTC; cdr3_aa: CASSPSKETQYF
clone_size: many; v_call: TRBV5-1; d_call: NA; j_call: TRBJ2-1; cdr3_nt: TGCGCCAGCAGCGCAAAAGGATCGGGGAATGAGCAGTTCTTC; cdr3_aa: CASSAKGSGNEQFF
clone_size: many; v_call: TRBV30; d_call: NA; j_call: TRBJ2-1; cdr3_nt: TGTGCCTGGAGTGTTATTAGCGGTTACAATGAGCAGTTCTTC; cdr3_aa: CAWSVISGYNEQFF
clone_size: NA; v_call: TRBV14; d_call: TRBD2; j_call: TRBJ2-7; cdr3_nt: TGTGCCAGCAGCCAAGATCACGGGAGGTCCCACGAGCAGTACTTC; cdr3_aa: CASSQDHGRSHEQYF
clone_size: many; v_call: TRBV5-1; d_call: NA; j_call: TRBJ2-3; cdr3_nt: TGCGCCAGCAGGGGGGCAGGGAGCACAGATACGCAGTATTTT; cdr3_aa: CASRGAGSTDTQYF
clone_size: many; v_call: TRBV7-3; d_call: TRBD2; j_call: TRBJ2-1; cdr3_nt: TGTGCCAGCAGCGCCCTCACTAGCGGGGTTAGCTCCTACAATGAGCAGTTCTTC; cdr3_aa: CASSALTSGVSSYNEQFF
clone_size: many; v_call: TRBV7-2; d_call: NA; j_call: TRBJ1-2; cdr3_nt: TGTGCCAGCAGCTTTGGACGGAAGAAAGCTAACTATGGCTACACCTTC; cdr3_aa: CASSFGRKKANYGYTF
clone_size: many; v_call: TRBV20-1; d_call: NA; j_call: TRBJ2-3; cdr3_nt: TGCAGTGCTAGGTTCCCTGGCACAGATACGCAGTATTTT; cdr3_aa: CSARFPGTDTQYF
clone_size: many; v_call: TRBV14; d_call: NA; j_call: TRBJ2-1; cdr3_nt: TGTGCCAGCAGCCAAGAATGGTCGCTAGAGCAGTTCTTC; cdr3_aa: CASSQEWSLEQFF
clone_size: many; v_call: TRBV7-9; d_call: NA; j_call: TRBJ1-2; cdr3_nt: TGTGCCAGCAGCTTACCATCCGATGGCTACACCTTC; cdr3_aa: CASSLPSDGYTF
clone_size: few; v_call: TRBV25-1; d_call: NA; j_call: TRBJ2-3; cdr3_nt: TGTGCCAGCAGTGAATCGGGGGCGGCAGATACGCAGTATTTT; cdr3_aa: CASSESGAADTQYF
clone_size: few; v_call: TRBV24-1; d_call: NA; j_call: TRBJ2-2; cdr3_nt: TGTGCCACCAGTGATTGGCAGGTGAACACCGGGGAGCTGTTTTTT; cdr3_aa: CATSDWQVNTGELFF
clone_size: NA; v_call: TRBV19; d_call: TRBD2; j_call: TRBJ2-1; cdr3_nt: TGTGCCAGTAGTATGTCAGCGGGAGAGATCTACAATGAGCAGTTCTTC; cdr3_aa: CASSMSAGEIYNEQFF
clone_size: NA; v_call: TRBV2; d_call: NA; j_call: TRBJ2-2; cdr3_nt: TGTGCCAGCAGGCGCGGGACAACCCGTGCTTCCGGGGAGCTGTTTTTT; cdr3_aa: CASRRGTTRASGELFF
clone_size: few; v_call: TRBV19; d_call: NA; j_call: TRBJ1-1; cdr3_nt: TGTGCCAGTAGTATCCTCCCACAGGGTGGTGGCACTGAAGCTTTCTTT; cdr3_aa: CASSILPQGGGTEAFF
clone_size: NA; v_call: TRBV5-1; d_call: TRBD2; j_call: TRBJ2-2; cdr3_nt: TGCGCCAGCAGCGGCGGGTCTAGCGGGAGAGTCACCGGGGAGCTGTTTTTT; cdr3_aa: CASSGGSSGRVTGELFF
clone_size: many; v_call: TRBV15; d_call: TRBD2; j_call: TRBJ2-1; cdr3_nt: TGTGCCACCAGCAGATCTAGCGGGATTTACAATGAGCAGTTCTTC; cdr3_aa: CATSRSSGIYNEQFF
clone_size: NA; v_call: TRBV20-1; d_call: TRBD2; j_call: TRBJ2-3; cdr3_nt: TGCAGTGCTAGAGGCCGCGTCTGGGGACTAGCGAGTCTTCGCACAGATACGCAGTATTTT; cdr3_aa: CSARGRVWGLASLRTDTQYF
clone_size: NA; v_call: TRBV29-1; d_call: NA; j_call: TRBJ1-1; cdr3_nt: TGCAGCGTTGAAGGGCGTCAGGGAAAGACTGAAGCTTTCTTT; cdr3_aa: CSVEGRQGKTEAFF